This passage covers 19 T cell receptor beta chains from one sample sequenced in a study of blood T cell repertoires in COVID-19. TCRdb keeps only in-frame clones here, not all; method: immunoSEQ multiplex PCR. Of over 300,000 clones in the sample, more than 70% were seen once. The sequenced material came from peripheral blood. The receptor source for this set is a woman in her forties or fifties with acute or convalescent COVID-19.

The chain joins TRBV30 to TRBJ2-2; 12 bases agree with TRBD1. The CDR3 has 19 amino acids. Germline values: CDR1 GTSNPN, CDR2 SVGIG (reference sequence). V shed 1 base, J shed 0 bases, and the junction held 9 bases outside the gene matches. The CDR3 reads CAWSGGTGGFTPNTGELFF. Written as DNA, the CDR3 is TGTGCCTGGAGTGGCGGGACAGGGGGCTTCACTCCGAACACCGGGGAGCTGTTTTTT.

Here the CDR3 reads CAWGGQYNEQFF. CDR3 nucleotide sequence: TGTGCCTGGGGGGGACAGTACAATGAGCAGTTCTTC. This chain links TRBV30 with TRBJ2-1; 7 bases are shared with TRBD1. V lost 5 bases and J lost 4; bases outside the gene matches: 2. Germline CDR1 and CDR2: GTSNPN and SVGIG (reference sequence). This CDR3 has 12 residues.

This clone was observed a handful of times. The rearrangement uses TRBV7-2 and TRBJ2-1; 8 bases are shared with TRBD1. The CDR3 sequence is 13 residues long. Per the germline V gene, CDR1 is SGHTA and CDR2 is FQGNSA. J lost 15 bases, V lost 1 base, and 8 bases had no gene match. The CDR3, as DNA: TGTGCCAGCAGCTTAGATCGCACAGGGGGACTGTTCTTC. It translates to CASSLDRTGGLFF.

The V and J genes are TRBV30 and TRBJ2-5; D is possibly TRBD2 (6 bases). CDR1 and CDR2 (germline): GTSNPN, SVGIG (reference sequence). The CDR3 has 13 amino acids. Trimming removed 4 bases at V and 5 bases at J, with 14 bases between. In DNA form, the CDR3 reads TGTGCCTGGATTACGGGAGTTGGGGAGACCCAGTACTTC. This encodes CAWITGVGETQYF.

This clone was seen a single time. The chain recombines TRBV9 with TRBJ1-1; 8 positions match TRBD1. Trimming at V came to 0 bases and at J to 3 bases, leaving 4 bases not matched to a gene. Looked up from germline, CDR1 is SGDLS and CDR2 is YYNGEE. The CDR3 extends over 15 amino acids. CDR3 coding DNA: TGTGCCAGCAGCGTAGCTCAGGGGGCGGACACTGAAGCTTTCTTT. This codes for CASSVAQGADTEAFF.

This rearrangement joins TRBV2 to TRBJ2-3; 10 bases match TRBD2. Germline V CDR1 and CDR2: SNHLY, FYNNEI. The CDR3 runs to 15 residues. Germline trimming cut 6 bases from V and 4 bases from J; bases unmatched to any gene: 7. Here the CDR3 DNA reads TGTGCCAGCAGGGCTCTAGCGGGAGAGGCAGATACGCAGTATTTT. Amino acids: CASRALAGEADTQYF.

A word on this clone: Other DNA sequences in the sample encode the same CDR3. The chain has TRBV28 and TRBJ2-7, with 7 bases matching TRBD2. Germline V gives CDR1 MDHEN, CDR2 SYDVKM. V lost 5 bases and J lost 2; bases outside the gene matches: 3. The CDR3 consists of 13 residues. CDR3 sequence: CASSPGGAYEQYV. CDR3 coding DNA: TGTGCCAGCAGTCCTGGGGGGGCCTACGAGCAGTACGTC.

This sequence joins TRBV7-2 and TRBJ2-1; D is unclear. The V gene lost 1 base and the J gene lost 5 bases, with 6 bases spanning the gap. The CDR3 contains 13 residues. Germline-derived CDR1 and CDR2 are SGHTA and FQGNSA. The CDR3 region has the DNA TGTGCCAGCAGCTTAGGGCCCGACAATGAGCAGTTCTTC. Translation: CASSLGPDNEQFF.

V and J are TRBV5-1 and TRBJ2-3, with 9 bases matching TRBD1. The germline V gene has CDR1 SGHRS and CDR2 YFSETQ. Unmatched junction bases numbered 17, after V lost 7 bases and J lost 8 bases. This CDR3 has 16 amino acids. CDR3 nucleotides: TGCGCCAGCTTTCAACCTACAGGGGGCAATGAAGGTACGCAGTATTTT. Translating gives CASFQPTGGNEGTQYF. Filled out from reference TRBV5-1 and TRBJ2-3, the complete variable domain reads KAGVTQTPRYLIKTRGQQVTLSCSPISGHRSVSWYQQTPGQGLQFLFEYFSETQRNKGNFPGRFSGRQFSNSRSEMNVSTLELGDSALYLCASFQPTGGNEGTQYFGPGTRLTVL.

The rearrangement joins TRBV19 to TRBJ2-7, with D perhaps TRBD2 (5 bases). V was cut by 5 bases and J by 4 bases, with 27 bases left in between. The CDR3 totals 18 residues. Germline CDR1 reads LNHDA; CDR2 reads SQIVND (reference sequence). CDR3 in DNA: TGTGCCAGTAGTCCCCCAGGACGAGGGATCTCGCGTATTTACGAGCAGTACTTC. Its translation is CASSPPGRGISRIYEQYF.

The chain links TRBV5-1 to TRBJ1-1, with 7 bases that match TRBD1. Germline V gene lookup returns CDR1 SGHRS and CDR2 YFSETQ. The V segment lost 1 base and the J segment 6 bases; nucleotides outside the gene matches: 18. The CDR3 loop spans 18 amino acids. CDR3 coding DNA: TGCGCCAGCAGCTTGATCGTGGTGACGACAGGGTCGCCATCTGAAGCTTTCTTT. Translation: CASSLIVVTTGSPSEAFF.

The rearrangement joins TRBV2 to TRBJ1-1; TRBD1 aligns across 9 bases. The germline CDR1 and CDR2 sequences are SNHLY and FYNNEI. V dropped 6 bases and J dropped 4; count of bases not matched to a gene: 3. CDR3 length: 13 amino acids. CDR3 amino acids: CASSGTGLTEAFF. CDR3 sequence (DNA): TGTGCCAGCAGCGGGACAGGGCTCACTGAAGCTTTCTTT.

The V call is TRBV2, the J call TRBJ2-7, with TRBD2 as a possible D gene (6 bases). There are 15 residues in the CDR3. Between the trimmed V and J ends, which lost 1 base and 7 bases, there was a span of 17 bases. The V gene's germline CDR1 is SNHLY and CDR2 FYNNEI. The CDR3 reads CASSEGGTGAVEQYV. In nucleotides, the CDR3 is TGTGCCAGCAGTGAAGGGGGGACTGGGGCCGTGGAGCAGTACGTC.

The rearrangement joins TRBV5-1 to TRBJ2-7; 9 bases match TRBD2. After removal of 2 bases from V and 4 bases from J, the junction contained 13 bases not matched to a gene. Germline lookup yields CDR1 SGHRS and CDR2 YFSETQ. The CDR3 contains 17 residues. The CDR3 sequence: CASSFDGGLAGVYEQYF. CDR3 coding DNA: TGCGCCAGCAGCTTCGATGGGGGCTTAGCGGGAGTTTACGAGCAGTACTTC.

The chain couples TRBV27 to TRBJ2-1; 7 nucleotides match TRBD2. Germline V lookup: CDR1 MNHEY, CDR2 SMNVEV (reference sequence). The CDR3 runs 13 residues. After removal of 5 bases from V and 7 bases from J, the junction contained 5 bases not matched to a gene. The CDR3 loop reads CASSPPGRNEQFF. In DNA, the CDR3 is TGTGCCAGCAGTCCCCCCGGGAGGAATGAGCAGTTCTTC.

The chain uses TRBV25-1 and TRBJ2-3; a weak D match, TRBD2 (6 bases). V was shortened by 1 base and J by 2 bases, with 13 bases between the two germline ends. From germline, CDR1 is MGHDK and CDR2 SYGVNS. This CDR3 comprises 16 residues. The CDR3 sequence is CASSEWTGANTDTQYF. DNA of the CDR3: TGTGCCAGCAGTGAATGGACGGGAGCGAACACAGATACGCAGTATTTT.

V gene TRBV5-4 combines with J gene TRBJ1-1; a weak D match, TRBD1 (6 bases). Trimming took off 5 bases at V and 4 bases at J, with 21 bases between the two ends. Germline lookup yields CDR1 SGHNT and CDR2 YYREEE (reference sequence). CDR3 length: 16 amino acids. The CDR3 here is CASRPSQGTGFTEAFF. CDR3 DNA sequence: TGTGCCAGCAGACCGTCCCAGGGGACGGGTTTCACTGAAGCTTTCTTT.

The CDR3 DNA reads TGTGCCAGCAGCCTTATGAACACTGAAGCTTTCTTT. Residues: CASSLMNTEAFF. This chain connects TRBV5-8 to TRBJ1-1; D call uncertain. The CDR3 runs 12 residues. Trimming shortened V by 4 bases and J by 0 bases, and 4 bases separated the two germline ends. Germline V gene sequence: CDR1 SGHTS, CDR2 YDEGEE.

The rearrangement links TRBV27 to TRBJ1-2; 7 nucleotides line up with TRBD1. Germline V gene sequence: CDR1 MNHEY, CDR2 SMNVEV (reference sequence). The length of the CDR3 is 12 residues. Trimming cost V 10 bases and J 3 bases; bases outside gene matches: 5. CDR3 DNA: TGTGCCACAAGGGGGCCTTACTATGGCTACACCTTC. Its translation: CATRGPYYGYTF.